This T cell receptor beta chain was captured in a study of radiation and T cells in renal cell carcinoma. Study-wide findings and caveats: In blood, top tumor clones expanded by 2 weeks, shrinking by 4.

Stated time point: baseline pretreatment blood. This sample's treatment: 15 Gy SBRT to primary tumor, nephrectomy 4 weeks later. The tumor was a clear cell renal cell carcinoma. The assay was immunoSEQ multiplex PCR, and TCRdb's table has in-frame clones only and misses some. The table has about 49,000 clones, roughly 83% seen once. Looked up from germline, CDR1 is SNHLY and CDR2 is FYNNEI. CDR3 length: 11 residues. The V end lost 9 bases, the J end lost 5 bases, and 10 bases lay between the germline ends. Remarks on this clone: Its antigen remains unidentified.

The chain employs TRBV2 and TRBJ1-1; D is unresolved. Material: blood, obtained from a patient whose treatment included radiotherapy and nephrectomy. The clonotype comes from a woman in her 70s with renal cell carcinoma. Here the CDR3 reads CAREGDTEAFF. CDR3 in DNA: TGTGCCAGAGAGGGAGATACTGAAGCTTTCTTT.